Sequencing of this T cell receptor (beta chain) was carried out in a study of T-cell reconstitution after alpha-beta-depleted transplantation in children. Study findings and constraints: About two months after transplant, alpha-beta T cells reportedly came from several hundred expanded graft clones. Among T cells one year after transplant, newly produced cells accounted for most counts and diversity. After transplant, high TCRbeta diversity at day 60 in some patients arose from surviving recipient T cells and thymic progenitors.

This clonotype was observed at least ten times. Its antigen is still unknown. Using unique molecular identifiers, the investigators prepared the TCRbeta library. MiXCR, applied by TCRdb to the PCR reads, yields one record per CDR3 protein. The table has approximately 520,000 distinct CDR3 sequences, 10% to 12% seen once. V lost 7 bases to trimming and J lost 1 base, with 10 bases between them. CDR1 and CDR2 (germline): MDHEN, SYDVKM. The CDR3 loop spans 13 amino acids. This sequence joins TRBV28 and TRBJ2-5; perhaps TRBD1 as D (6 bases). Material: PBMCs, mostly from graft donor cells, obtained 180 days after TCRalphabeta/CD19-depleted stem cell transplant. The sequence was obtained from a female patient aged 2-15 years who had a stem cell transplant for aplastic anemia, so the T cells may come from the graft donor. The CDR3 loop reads CASTGTSQETQYF. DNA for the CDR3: TGTGCCAGCACCGGGACATCCCAAGAGACCCAGTACTTC.